Below, 5 T cell receptor beta chains from the same sample are listed, as sequenced in a study of Tregs in tolerant kidney transplant recipients. Related graft donors supplied nonmyeloablative bone marrow transplants, and mixed chimerism was transient. The repertoire was sequenced with immunoSEQ multiplex PCR; TCRdb's copy has only in-frame clones and lacks some. The sample includes about 21,000 clones, 81% of them seen just once. The sample in question was CD8+ T cells from blood (PBMCs), obtained 6 months after the transplant. These receptors originate from a human patient who received a combined kidney and bone marrow transplant. The graft donor may have contributed some T cells.

The rearrangement links TRBV4-1 to TRBJ2-3, with TRBD1 identical over 7 bases. The V gene end was trimmed by 0 bases and the J gene end by 11 bases; junction bases not matched to a gene: 8. The CDR3 totals 14 residues. The germline CDR1 and CDR2 sequences are MGHRA and YSYEKL. The CDR3 reads CASSQERGGDMQYF. CDR3 nucleotides: TGCGCCAGCAGCCAAGAACGAGGGGGCGACATGCAGTATTTT.

V and J are TRBV10-3 and TRBJ2-7; D gene uncertain. Germline-derived CDR1 and CDR2 are ENHRY and SYGVKD. The CDR3 loop spans 12 amino acids. The V gene lost 0 bases and the J gene lost 2 bases, with 2 bases spanning the gap. CDR3 protein: CAISESAYEQYF. The CDR3, as DNA: TGTGCCATCAGTGAGTCCGCCTACGAGCAGTACTTC.

Points on this clone: The junction departs from the called germline gene at one end, perhaps through a read error. V usage is TRBV7-9 and J usage is TRBJ1-1; D is possibly TRBD1 (5 bases). CDR1 and CDR2 (germline): SEHNR, FQNEAQ (reference sequence). This CDR3 is 15 amino acids long. CDR3 coding DNA: TGCGCCAGCAGCCAAGGGGTAACGCTAGACGCTGAAGCTTTCTTT. It yields the protein CASSQGVTLDAEAFF.

The CDR3 is CASSPSGSMYNEQFF. The CDR3 DNA reads as TGTGCCAGCAGCCCTAGCGGGAGCATGTACAATGAGCAGTTCTTC. The chain combines TRBV7-9 with TRBJ2-1, with 10 bases lining up with TRBD2. This CDR3 region has 15 residues. Germline values: CDR1 SEHNR, CDR2 FQNEAQ (reference sequence). The trim removed 5 bases at V and 4 bases at J, leaving 5 bases unmatched.

The V and J genes are TRBV7-6 and TRBJ1-6; D gene unclear. The CDR3 is made up of 15 amino acids. V was pared by 2 bases and J by 8 bases, with 13 bases between. CDR1 and CDR2 from the germline V gene are SGHVS and FNYEAQ. The DNA for the CDR3 is TGTGCCAGCAGCTTATGGGCAGGCCGGTATTCACCCCTCCACTTT. Translation gives CASSLWAGRYSPLHF. Full variable domain (remainder filled in from reference TRBV7-6 and TRBJ1-6): GAGVSQSPRYKVTKRGQDVALRCDPISGHVSLYWYRQALGQGPEFLTYFNYEAQQDKSGLPNDRFSAERPEGSISTLTIQRTEQRDSAMYRCASSLWAGRYSPLHFGNGTRLTVT.